This T cell receptor (beta chain) is from a study of T cells after yellow fever vaccination. Whole-study findings and limits: A faster peak, day 5 versus 15, was reached by the weaker secondary response. After the booster, approximately 96% of CD4 and roughly nine tenths of CD8 primary-response clones were re-detected.

This clonotype was observed many times. Its antigen is not known. One end of the junction varies from germline; a read error may be responsible. Germline assignment: CDR1 SGHRS and CDR2 YFSETQ. This CDR3 region has 12 residues. Template switching by 5'RACE produced TCR cDNA, adding a universal primer site and UMIs. TCRdb ran MiXCR on the 5' RACE reads and lists one entry per CDR3 protein. The sample yields roughly 330,000 distinct CDR3 sequences, 6.5% to 8.5% seen once. The sample here was PBMCs, taken about 49 days after the first yellow fever vaccination. This receptor was taken from a man younger than 30 who received the YFV17D yellow fever vaccine. The genes are TRBV5-1 and TRBJ2-2; D is unresolved. CDR3 in amino acids: CASSFSTGELFF. The CDR3 region has the DNA TGTGCCAGCAGCTTTAGTACCGGGGAGCTGTTTTTT.